This T cell receptor beta chain was found in a study of a mutant IDH1 vaccine in newly diagnosed glioma (dated by TCRdb to about 2021). At the level of the whole study: Patients received eight vaccinations in weeks 1, 3, 5, 7, 11, 15, 19 and 23, corresponding to visits V03 through V10. Prior to enrollment, standard therapy consisting of radiotherapy alone, temozolomide alone, or radiochemotherapy with temozolomide had been administered to patients, with the combination being received by most patients. The roughly 32 treated patients were around 60% male and around 38% female, with a mean age of around 40 years. Six visits were used for peripheral blood collection: V03 (baseline), V05, V07, V10, V12 and V13. In the chemotherapy-containing groups, vaccination started alongside temozolomide cycles, whereas in patients who had radiotherapy alone it started 4-6 weeks after radiotherapy. Longitudinal TCRB deep sequencing was performed for some 25 treated patients wherever samples were available for exploratory analyses.

The time point label corresponds to: week 23, last vaccination. Every vaccine dose consisted of 300 ug of a 20-mer mutant IDH1 peptide in Montanide, administered subcutaneously together with topical imiquimod. Newly diagnosed WHO grade 3 or 4 IDH1-mutant astrocytomas showing loss of nuclear ATRX were present in the donors. The samples were drawn from NOA16, a multicentre, single-arm, open-label phase I trial in Germany that tested a mutant IDH1 peptide vaccine in humans for the first time. Genomic DNA for TCRB sequencing was isolated from EDTA blood with the DNeasy Blood and Tissue Kit. Relative to germline, V is missing 5 bases and J is missing 5 bases, with 8 bases of the junction outside any gene match. Its CDR3 holds 14 amino acids, cysteine through phenylalanine. The retained sequence is limited to the CDR3, 42 bases, with the frame set at the first base. Via the germline V gene (reference sequence), CDR1 is MNHEY and CDR2 SMNVEV.

The receptor library was made with the immunoSEQ multiplex PCR assay. Rearranged TCR beta chain sequences were amplified using the hsTCRB Kit according to the manufacturer's protocol. An Illumina MiSeq was used to sequence the TCRB libraries. The paper's processing steps were these. The proprietary platform of the kit vendor was used for demultiplexing, trimming and gene mapping. In TCRdb, the immuneACCESS table is reduced to in-frame sequences with V and J assigned. These tables do not hold every clone; where another copy was compared, an unresolved V gene accounts for under half, and the others remain unexplained. That table is the source of V, J and clone size, and D and trimming were worked out from the DNA. Recorded for this sample are about 60,000 clones; over 70% of them occurred a single time. The ten largest clonotypes hold about 1.4% of the sample. What the work shows at the level of the full study, not this receptor alone: Selection of PBMC samples for TCRB deep sequencing was based on availability. Pseudoprogression seemed to be unrelated to changes in the top peripheral T cell clonotypes found by TCRB sequencing. Immune responses induced by the vaccine were seen in around 93% of patients across multiple MHC alleles. According to the authors, sample limitations meant that analyses of patient blood samples could not be reproduced.

A remark on this clone: Its cognate antigen has yet to be identified. Nothing much larger sits one base from this clone, and base qualities are not available.

The TCR comes from a man in his forties with glioma. The chain couples TRBV27 to TRBJ2-7; TRBD1 lines up with 8 middle nucleotides. The starting material was PBMCs, obtained from a glioma patient whose treatment included an IDH1 peptide vaccine. The CDR3 is CASSPHGQGNEQYF. The DNA is TGTGCCAGCAGTCCCCACGGACAGGGAAACGAGCAGTACTTC.